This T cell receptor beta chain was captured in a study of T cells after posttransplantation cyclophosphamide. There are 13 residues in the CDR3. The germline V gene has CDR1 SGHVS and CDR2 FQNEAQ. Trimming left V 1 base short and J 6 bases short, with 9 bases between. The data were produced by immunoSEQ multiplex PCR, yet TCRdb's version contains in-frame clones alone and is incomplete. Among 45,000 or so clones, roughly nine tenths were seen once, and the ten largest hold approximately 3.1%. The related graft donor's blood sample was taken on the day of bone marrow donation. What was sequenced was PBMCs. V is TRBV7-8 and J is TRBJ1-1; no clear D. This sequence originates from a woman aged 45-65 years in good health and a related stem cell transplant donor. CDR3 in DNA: TGTGCCAGCAGCTTAGTATCCCCTGCTGAAGCTTTCTTT. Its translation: CASSLVSPAEAFF.